These T cell receptor beta chains were read from a single sample in a study of radiotherapy plus CTLA-4 blockade in lung cancer. Some clones are missing from TCRdb's copy, which holds only in-frame ones; the method was immunoSEQ multiplex PCR. The sample lists 90,000 to 100,000 clones, roughly 80% occurring once. Sequenced here: peripheral blood, sampled from a patient treated with radiotherapy plus ipilimumab. The receptor set was obtained from a human donor with non-small cell lung cancer that progressed on radiotherapy plus ipilimumab. Both conserved end residues are part of each CDR3. Each record gives: V gene, D gene, J gene, clone size, CDR3 protein, CDR3 DNA. A D gene is named only where the DNA matches it firmly. A clone size is listed for some rows: how often the clone was seen (once, few, many), or a class if it is expanded.

TRBV28,.,TRBJ1-5,.,CASNLGVQPQHF,TGTGCCAGCAATTTGGGGGTACAGCCCCAGCATTTT
TRBV11-2,.,TRBJ1-5,.,CASSLERVSTQHF,TGTGCCAGCAGCTTAGAAAGGGTCTCGACCCAGCATTTT
TRBV19,.,TRBJ2-2,.,CASSIDSYTGELFF,TGTGCCAGTAGTATCGACTCCTACACCGGGGAGCTGTTTTTT
TRBV6-5,.,TRBJ2-2,.,CASRTREVTGELFF,TGTGCCAGCAGAACCAGGGAGGTGACCGGGGAGCTGTTTTTT
TRBV9,TRBD1,TRBJ1-2,.,CASSEGARSYGYTF,TGTGCCAGCAGCGAGGGGGCGCGGAGCTATGGCTACACCTTC
TRBV2,.,TRBJ2-1,.,CASIRRFDEQFF,TGTGCCAGCATCCGGCGGTTTGATGAGCAGTTCTTC
TRBV29-1,.,TRBJ1-1,.,CSAGPTLNTEAFF,TGCAGCGCCGGCCCGACCTTGAACACTGAAGCTTTCTTT
TRBV7-9,.,TRBJ2-7,.,CASSLIRDEQYF,TGTGCCAGCAGCTTAATTCGGGACGAGCAGTACTTC
TRBV27,TRBD2,TRBJ2-3,.,CASRQGTSGRYSTDTQYF,TGTGCCAGCAGGCAGGGGACTAGCGGGAGGTATAGTACAGATACGCAGTATTTT
TRBV4-1,.,TRBJ1-4,once,CASSRTEGLANEKLFF,TGCGCCAGCAGCCGCACCGAGGGGTTAGCTAATGAAAAACTGTTTTTT
TRBV6-6,.,TRBJ1-4,few,CASSPGTAEKLFF,TGTGCCAGCAGCCCCGGGACGGCAGAAAAACTGTTTTTT
TRBV29-1,.,TRBJ2-1,once,CSGGEQASYNEQFF,TGCAGCGGGGGGGAACAGGCCTCATACAATGAGCAGTTCTTC
TRBV4-1,.,TRBJ1-1,.,CASSQDLGGNTEAFF,TGCGCCAGCAGCCAAGATCTGGGGGGAAACACTGAAGCTTTCTTT
TRBV5-1,TRBD2,TRBJ2-1,.,CASSTSGDYNEQFF,TGCGCCAGCAGCACTAGCGGGGACTACAATGAGCAGTTCTTC
TRBV6-1,.,TRBJ2-1,.,CAASEIWGTNEQFF,TGTGCCGCCAGTGAGATATGGGGGACCAATGAGCAGTTCTTC
TRBV6-6,.,TRBJ2-1,.,CASSYRRESYNEQFF,TGTGCCAGCAGTTACCGGAGGGAATCGTACAATGAGCAGTTCTTC
TRBV5-4,TRBD1,TRBJ2-2,.,CASSRYTQGIGELFF,TGTGCCAGCAGCCGGTATACACAGGGGATCGGGGAGCTGTTTTTT
TRBV6-5,TRBD2,TRBJ2-7,.,CASSRTSGYYEQYF,TGTGCCAGCTCTAGGACTAGCGGATACTACGAGCAGTACTTC
TRBV7-8,TRBD1,TRBJ2-7,.,CASSPTGARDEQYF,TGTGCCAGCAGCCCGACAGGGGCAAGGGACGAGCAGTACTTC
TRBV29-1,.,TRBJ1-1,.,CSVELARGMEEAFF,TGCAGCGTTGAATTGGCCAGGGGTATGGAGGAAGCTTTCTTT
TRBV30,.,TRBJ1-1,few,CAWSVLIYTEAFF,TGTGCCTGGAGTGTACTTATATACACTGAAGCTTTCTTT
TRBV4-1,TRBD2,TRBJ2-7,.,CASSQETSGMAYEQYF,TGCGCCAGCAGCCAGGAAACTAGCGGGATGGCCTACGAGCAGTACTTC
TRBV6-1,.,TRBJ2-1,.,CASSADRPAYNEQFF,TGTGCCAGCAGCGCAGACAGACCCGCCTACAATGAGCAGTTCTTC
TRBV28,TRBD2,TRBJ2-4,.,CASSLHPPSSGGRGIQYF,TGTGCCAGCAGTCTACACCCCCCCTCTAGCGGCGGGAGGGGGATTCAGTACTTC
TRBV9,TRBD2,TRBJ2-5,.,CASSVMVGGDETQYF,TGTGCCAGCAGCGTAATGGTGGGAGGGGATGAGACCCAGTACTTC
TRBV25-1,.,TRBJ2-7,once,CASSDSFDRRTYEQYF,TGTGCCAGCAGTGATAGCTTCGACAGGAGGACCTACGAGCAGTACTTC
TRBV2,.,TRBJ2-5,.,CASSLRHRQETQYF,TGTGCCAGCAGTCTCCGACACCGCCAAGAGACCCAGTACTTC
TRBV11-2,.,TRBJ2-1,.,CASVPRASGFYEQFF,TGTGCCAGCGTCCCGAGGGCTTCTGGGTTTTATGAGCAGTTCTTC
TRBV21-1,.,TRBJ1-2,.,CADDRHGYTF,TGTGCCGACGACAGGCATGGCTACACCTTC
TRBV13,TRBD2,TRBJ2-5,.,CASSSGLAGKETQYF,TGTGCCAGCAGCTCTGGACTAGCGGGTAAAGAGACCCAGTACTTC
TRBV28,.,TRBJ1-2,.,CASSSYLPVVLGYTF,TGTGCCAGCAGTTCGTACCTACCAGTTGTGTTAGGCTACACCTTC
TRBV19,.,TRBJ1-2,.,CASSVPLTGVGYTF,TGTGCCAGTAGTGTCCCCCTCACTGGGGTCGGCTACACCTTC
TRBV6-1,TRBD2,TRBJ2-2,.,CASSEKTSGSHIFHTGELFF,TGTGCCAGCAGTGAAAAGACTAGCGGGAGTCATATATTCCACACCGGGGAGCTGTTTTTT
TRBV2,.,TRBJ2-5,.,CASSAEGLRETQYF,TGTGCCAGCAGTGCAGAGGGCCTTCGGGAGACCCAGTACTTC
TRBV2,.,TRBJ2-1,.,CASSAGGAHNEQFF,TGTGCCAGCAGTGCAGGGGGGGCACACAATGAGCAGTTCTTC
TRBV5-5,.,TRBJ1-2,.,CASSLNRAGYGYTF,TGTGCCAGCAGCTTGAATCGCGCGGGATATGGCTACACCTTC
TRBV30,.,TRBJ1-4,.,CAWSVQRGEKLFF,TGTGCCTGGAGTGTGCAGCGTGGAGAAAAACTGTTTTTT
TRBV27,.,TRBJ1-4,.,CASSSTGFSNEKLFF,TGTGCCAGCAGTTCAACAGGGTTCTCTAATGAAAAACTGTTTTTT
TRBV6-5,.,TRBJ1-2,.,CASSYSRELNYGYTF,TGTGCCAGCAGTTACTCCCGGGAGCTGAACTATGGCTACACCTTC
TRBV7-8,.,TRBJ2-2,.,CASSLFGDGGELFF,TGTGCCAGCAGCTTATTCGGGGACGGCGGGGAGCTGTTTTTT
TRBV19,TRBD1,TRBJ1-5,.,CASSPRQGNSNQPQHF,TGTGCCAGTAGTCCGCGACAGGGTAACAGCAATCAGCCCCAGCATTTT
TRBV2,.,TRBJ1-1,medium-sized,CASRDNLNTEAFF,TGTGCCAGCAGGGACAACCTGAACACTGAAGCTTTCTTT
TRBV5-4,.,TRBJ2-7,.,CASSGGAYEQYF,TGTGCCAGCAGTGGGGGAGCCTACGAGCAGTACTTC
TRBV28,.,TRBJ2-1,.,CASINSGTRSNEQFF,TGTGCCAGCATTAACTCTGGGACCAGAAGCAATGAGCAGTTCTTC
TRBV11-2,TRBD2,TRBJ2-3,.,CASSPIVAGATDTQYF,TGTGCCAGCAGCCCAATAGTAGCGGGAGCGACAGATACGCAGTATTTT
TRBV4-2,.,TRBJ2-2,.,CASSRIGDTGELFF,TGTGCCAGCAGCCGGATAGGTGACACCGGGGAGCTGTTTTTT
TRBV5-1,TRBD1,TRBJ2-7,.,CASSLAGQGAILEQYF,TGCGCCAGCAGCTTGGCCGGACAGGGGGCTATCCTCGAGCAGTACTTC
TRBV30,.,TRBJ2-7,.,CAWAQGATYEQYF,TGTGCCTGGGCCCAAGGCGCTACCTACGAGCAGTACTTC
TRBV5-4,TRBD2,TRBJ2-1,.,CASSLGGRTSGSGFEQFF,TGTGCCAGCAGCTTGGGGGGGCGCACTAGCGGGAGTGGTTTTGAGCAGTTCTTC
TRBV28,TRBD2,TRBJ2-7,.,CASSSREGPEQYF,TGTGCCAGCAGTTCCCGGGAGGGCCCCGAGCAGTACTTC
TRBV7-3,.,TRBJ2-3,.,CASSLPSDTQYF,TGTGCCAGCAGCTTACCGTCAGATACGCAGTATTTT
TRBV28,.,TRBJ1-5,.,CASTADSNQPQHF,TGTGCCAGCACTGCCGATAGCAATCAGCCCCAGCATTTT